Below, 15 T cell receptor beta chains from the same sample are listed, as sequenced in a study of T-cell memory formation after mild COVID-19. Using its own MiXCR run on the 5' RACE reads, TCRdb lists one record per CDR3 protein. The table records some 490,000 distinct CDR3 sequences, roughly 20% of them present only once. Sequencing input: PBMCs or a T cell subset sorted from them (not recorded which). All receptors come from an adult woman who had mild COVID-19 (a few samples of this study predate the infection). Cell type and time point are not known.

The sample holds a few counts of this clonotype. V usage is TRBV7-3 and J usage is TRBJ2-1; perhaps TRBD2 as D (6 bases). This CDR3 region has 16 residues. Germline CDR1 SGHTA, CDR2 FQGTGA. V lost 5 bases, J lost 1 base, and 15 bases lay in between. CDR3 in DNA: TGTGCCAGCAGCCTAAACGTGGGGGGTTCCTACAATGAGCAGTTCTTC. It specifies CASSLNVGGSYNEQFF.

The chain links TRBV7-2 to TRBJ1-1, with TRBD1 matching 8 bases. The CDR3 covers 16 residues. Per germline, CDR1 SGHTA and CDR2 FQGNSA. V shed 2 bases, J shed 7 bases, and the junction held 12 bases outside the gene matches. CDR3 amino acids: CASSLKGTGIWGEAFF. The DNA for the CDR3 is TGTGCCAGCAGCTTAAAAGGGACAGGCATTTGGGGTGAAGCTTTCTTT.

This clonotype was seen more than once but under ten times. This chain joins TRBV20-1 and TRBJ1-1; 9 nucleotides align to TRBD1. The germline gives CDR1 DFQATT, CDR2 SNEGSKA (reference sequence). The CDR3 covers 15 residues. J was trimmed by 5 bases and V by 0 bases; bases with no gene match: 7. The CDR3 sequence: CSARDVGQGGTEAFF. DNA of the CDR3: TGCAGTGCTAGAGATGTGGGACAGGGAGGTACTGAAGCTTTCTTT.

This clonotype came up a few times. The genes are TRBV20-1 and TRBJ1-4, with 8 positions matching TRBD1. Germline V gives CDR1 DFQATT, CDR2 SNEGSKA (reference sequence). V lost 0 bases to trimming and J lost 10 bases; unmatched junction nucleotides: 10. The CDR3 has 15 residues. The CDR3 DNA follows: TGCAGTGCTAGAGATCTAACCCAGGGGGCAGGAAAACTGTTTTTT. Protein product: CSARDLTQGAGKLFF.

The V call is TRBV4-2, the J call TRBJ2-3, with a possible D match to TRBD2 (5 bases). CDR3 size: 19 residues. Germline-derived CDR1 and CDR2 are LGHNA and YNFKEQ. The V end lost 4 bases, the J end lost 2 bases, and 25 bases lay between the germline ends. CDR3: CASSLPSGFSEEVTDTQYF. The CDR3 nucleotides read TGTGCCAGCAGCCTACCTTCGGGGTTTAGCGAGGAAGTCACAGATACGCAGTATTTT.

The chain has TRBV19 and TRBJ2-1; possibly TRBD1 or TRBD2 for D (5 bases each). This CDR3 comprises 16 residues. CDR1 and CDR2 (germline): LNHDA, SQIVND (reference sequence). V was shortened by 10 bases and J by 3 bases, with 22 bases between the two germline ends. The CDR3 reads CATNLDAGQGYNEQFF. The CDR3 bases are TGTGCCACGAACCTCGACGCGGGTCAGGGCTACAATGAGCAGTTCTTC. The whole variable domain, remainder taken from reference TRBV19 and TRBJ2-1, is DGGITQSPKYLFRKEGQNVTLSCEQNLNHDAMYWYRQDPGQGLRLIYYSQIVNDFQKGDIAEGYSVSREKKESFPLTVTSAQKNPTAFYLCATNLDAGQGYNEQFFGPGTRLTVL.

This clonotype came up a few times. This chain connects TRBV12-3 or TRBV12-4 to TRBJ1-2; TRBD1 might be the D (5 bases). Trimming stripped 6 bases from V and 5 bases from J, with 13 bases between. The CDR3 sequence is 13 residues long. CDR3 bases: TGTGCCAGCAGACAGGACACCATGTATGGCTACACCTTC. It translates to CASRQDTMYGYTF.

This rearrangement joins TRBV10-3 to TRBJ2-7, with D possibly being TRBD1 or TRBD2 (5 bases each). This CDR3 has 15 residues. The V gene's germline CDR1 is ENHRY and CDR2 SYGVKD. Trimming removed 0 bases from V and 2 bases from J, with 11 bases in between. The CDR3 is CAISESGPPAYEQYF. The CDR3 coding sequence is TGTGCCATCAGTGAGTCGGGACCGCCCGCCTACGAGCAGTACTTC.

This clonotype was recorded only once. The rearrangement joins TRBV10-3 to TRBJ2-3; TRBD1 agrees at 8 bases. Germline V lookup: CDR1 ENHRY, CDR2 SYGVKD. This CDR3 is built from 13 residues. V was clipped by 10 bases and J by 2 bases; unmatched bases: 5. The DNA for the CDR3 is TGTGCCACGACAGGGGCTTCCACAGATACGCAGTATTTT. This sequence encodes CATTGASTDTQYF.

The chain carries TRBV4-1 and TRBJ2-3; 7 bases agree with TRBD1. The CDR3 loop spans 14 amino acids. CDR1 and CDR2 (germline): MGHRA, YSYEKL. V lost 0 bases to trimming and J lost 3 bases; unmatched junction nucleotides: 0. DNA for the CDR3: TGCGCCAGCAGCCAAGAACAGGGGACAGATACGCAGTATTTT. This codes for CASSQEQGTDTQYF.

The chain combines TRBV6-2 or TRBV6-3 with TRBJ2-1; TRBD1 agrees at 10 bases. Germline lookup yields CDR1 MNHEY and CDR2 SVGEGT. The CDR3 spans 17 residues. The J segment lost 8 bases and the V segment lost 0 bases, leaving 10 bases of the junction unmatched. CDR3 region: CASSYSDPGTGADEQFF. The CDR3 bases are TGTGCCAGCAGTTACTCCGACCCCGGGACAGGGGCGGATGAGCAGTTCTTC.

The chain is built from TRBV20-1 and TRBJ1-1; weak D call: TRBD1 (6 bases). V was cut by 3 bases and J by 1 base, with 18 bases left in between. In germline, CDR1 is DFQATT, CDR2 SNEGSKA (reference sequence). The CDR3 length is 16 residues. CDR3 in amino acids: CSARGGGLGTNTEAFF. The CDR3 DNA is TGCAGTGCTAGGGGGGGGGGCCTGGGGACGAACACTGAAGCTTTCTTT.

V and J are TRBV29-1 and TRBJ1-1; D call uncertain. The CDR3 has 10 amino acids. V was shortened by 7 bases and J by 1 base, with 4 bases between the two germline ends. CDR1 and CDR2 from the germline V gene are SQVTM and ANQGSEA. In nucleotides, the CDR3 is TGCAGCGCAGGGAACACTGAAGCTTTCTTT. Translating it yields CSAGNTEAFF.

The chain couples TRBV4-1 to TRBJ1-2; D is unclear. V dropped 1 base and J dropped 6 bases, with 18 bases sitting between them. CDR3 length: 16 residues. Per the germline V gene, CDR1 is MGHRA and CDR2 is YSYEKL. CDR3 residues: CASSQALGFAGDGYTF. DNA for the CDR3: TGCGCCAGCAGCCAAGCTCTTGGGTTTGCGGGAGATGGCTACACCTTC.

The V gene is TRBV6-6, the J gene TRBJ1-2; no clear D gene. The V gene lost 7 bases and the J gene lost 4 bases, with 16 bases spanning the gap. CDR1 is MNHNY, CDR2 SVGAGI, per germline (reference sequence). The CDR3 is 14 amino acids. The CDR3: CASKSGVAVYGYTF. For the CDR3, the DNA is TGTGCCAGCAAGTCAGGAGTGGCAGTCTATGGCTACACCTTC.